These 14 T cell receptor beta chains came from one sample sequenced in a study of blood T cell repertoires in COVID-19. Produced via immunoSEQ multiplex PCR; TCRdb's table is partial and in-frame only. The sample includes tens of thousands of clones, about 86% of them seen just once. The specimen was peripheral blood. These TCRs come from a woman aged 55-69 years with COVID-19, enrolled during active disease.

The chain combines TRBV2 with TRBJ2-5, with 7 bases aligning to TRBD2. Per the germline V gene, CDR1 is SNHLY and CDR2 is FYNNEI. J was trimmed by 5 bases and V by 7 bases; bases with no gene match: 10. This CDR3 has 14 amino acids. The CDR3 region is CASKAGATSETQYF. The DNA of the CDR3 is TGTGCCAGCAAGGCGGGAGCTACTTCGGAGACCCAGTACTTC.

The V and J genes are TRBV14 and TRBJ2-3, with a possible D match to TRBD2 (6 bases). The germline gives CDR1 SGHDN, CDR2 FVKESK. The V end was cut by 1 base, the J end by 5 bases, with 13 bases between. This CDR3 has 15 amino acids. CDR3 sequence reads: CASSQGLAVLDTQYF. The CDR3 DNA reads TGTGCCAGCAGCCAAGGGTTAGCGGTCCTAGATACGCAGTATTTT.

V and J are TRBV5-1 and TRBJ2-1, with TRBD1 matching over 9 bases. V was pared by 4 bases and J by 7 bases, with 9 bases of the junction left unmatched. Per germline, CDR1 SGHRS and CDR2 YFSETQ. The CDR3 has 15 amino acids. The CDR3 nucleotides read TGCGCCAGCAGCCTCCGGGACAGGGAGGGAAATGAGCAGTTCTTC. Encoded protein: CASSLRDREGNEQFF.

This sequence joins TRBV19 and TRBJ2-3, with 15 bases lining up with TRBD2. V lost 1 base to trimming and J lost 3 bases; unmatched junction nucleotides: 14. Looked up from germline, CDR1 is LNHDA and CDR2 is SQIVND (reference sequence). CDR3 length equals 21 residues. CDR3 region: CASSIVLRTSGRARRTDTQYF. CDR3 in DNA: TGTGCCAGTAGTATAGTACTCCGGACTAGCGGGAGGGCCCGTCGGACAGATACGCAGTATTTT.

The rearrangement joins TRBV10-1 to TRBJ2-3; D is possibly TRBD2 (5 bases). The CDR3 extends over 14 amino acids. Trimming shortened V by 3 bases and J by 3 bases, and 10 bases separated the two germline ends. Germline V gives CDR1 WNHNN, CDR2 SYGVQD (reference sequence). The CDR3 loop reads CASSDRDLTDTQYF. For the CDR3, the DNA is TGCGCCAGCAGTGATCGGGATTTAACAGATACGCAGTATTTT.

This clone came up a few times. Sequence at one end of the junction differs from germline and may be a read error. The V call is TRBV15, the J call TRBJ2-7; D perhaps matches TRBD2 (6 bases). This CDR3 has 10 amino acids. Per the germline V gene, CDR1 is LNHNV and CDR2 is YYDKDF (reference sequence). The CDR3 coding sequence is TGTGCCACCAGCAGAGATCGGGACTCTTTC. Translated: CATSRDRDSF. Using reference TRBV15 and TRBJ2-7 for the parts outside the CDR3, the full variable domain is DAMVIQNPRYQVTQFGKPVTLSCSQTLNHNVMYWYQQKSSQAPKLLFHYYDKDFNNEADTPDNFQSRRPNTSFCFLDIRSPGLGDTAMYLCATSRDRDSFGPGTRLTVT.

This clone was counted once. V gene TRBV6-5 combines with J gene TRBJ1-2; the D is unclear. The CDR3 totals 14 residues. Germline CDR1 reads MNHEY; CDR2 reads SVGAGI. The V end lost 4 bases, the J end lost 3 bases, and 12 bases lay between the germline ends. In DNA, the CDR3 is TGTGCCAGCAGTTGGAGCTCTATCGACTATGGCTACACCTTC. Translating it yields CASSWSSIDYGYTF.

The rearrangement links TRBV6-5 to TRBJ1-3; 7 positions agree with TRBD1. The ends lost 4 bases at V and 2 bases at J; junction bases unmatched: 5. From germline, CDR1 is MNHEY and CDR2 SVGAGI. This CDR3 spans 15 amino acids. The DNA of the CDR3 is TGTGCCAGCAGTTTCACAGGGGAAGCTGGAAACACCATATATTTT. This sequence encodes CASSFTGEAGNTIYF.

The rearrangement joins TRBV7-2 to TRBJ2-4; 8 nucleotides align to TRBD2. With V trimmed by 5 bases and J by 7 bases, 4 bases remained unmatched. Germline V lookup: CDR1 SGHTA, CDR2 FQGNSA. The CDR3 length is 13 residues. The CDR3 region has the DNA TGTGCCAGCAGCCCGGGAGGGTGGAACATTCAGTACTTC. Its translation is CASSPGGWNIQYF.

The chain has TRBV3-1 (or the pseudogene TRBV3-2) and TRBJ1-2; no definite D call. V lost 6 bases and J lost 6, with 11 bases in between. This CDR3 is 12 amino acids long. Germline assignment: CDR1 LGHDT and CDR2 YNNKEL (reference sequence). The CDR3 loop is CASRSGENGYTF. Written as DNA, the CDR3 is TGTGCCAGCAGGTCTGGAGAGAATGGCTACACCTTC.

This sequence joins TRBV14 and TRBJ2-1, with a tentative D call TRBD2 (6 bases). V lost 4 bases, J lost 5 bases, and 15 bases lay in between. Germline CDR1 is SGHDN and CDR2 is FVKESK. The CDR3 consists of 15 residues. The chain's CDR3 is CASSPRRGGDNEQFF. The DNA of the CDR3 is TGTGCCAGCAGCCCGAGAAGAGGAGGGGACAATGAGCAGTTCTTC. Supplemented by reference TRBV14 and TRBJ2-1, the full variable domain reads EAGVTQFPSHSVIEKGQTVTLRCDPISGHDNLYWYRRVMGKEIKFLLHFVKESKQDESGMPNNRFLAERTGGTYSTLKVQPAELEDSGVYFCASSPRRGGDNEQFFGPGTRLTVL.

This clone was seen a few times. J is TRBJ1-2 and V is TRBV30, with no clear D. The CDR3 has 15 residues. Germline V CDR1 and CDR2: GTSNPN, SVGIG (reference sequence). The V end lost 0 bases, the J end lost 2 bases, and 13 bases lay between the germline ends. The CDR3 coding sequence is TGTGCCTGGAGTGTACTTCCATTTCCGAACTATGGCTACACCTTC. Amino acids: CAWSVLPFPNYGYTF.

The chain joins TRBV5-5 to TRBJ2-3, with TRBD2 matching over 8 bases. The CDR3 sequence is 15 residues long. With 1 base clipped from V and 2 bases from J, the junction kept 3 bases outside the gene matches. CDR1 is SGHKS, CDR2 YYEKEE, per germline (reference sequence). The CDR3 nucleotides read TGTGCCAGCAGCTTGAGGCGGGGGGTCACAGATACGCAGTATTTT. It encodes CASSLRRGVTDTQYF.

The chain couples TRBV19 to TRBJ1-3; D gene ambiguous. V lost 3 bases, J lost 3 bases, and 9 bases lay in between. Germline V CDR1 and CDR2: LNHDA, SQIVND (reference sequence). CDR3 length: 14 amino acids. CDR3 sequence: CASSIGERGNTIYF. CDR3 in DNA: TGTGCCAGTAGTATCGGGGAACGTGGAAACACCATATATTTT.